This paragraph reports one TCR beta chain. Antigen unknown. Some clones are missing from TCRdb's copy, which holds only in-frame ones; the method was immunoSEQ multiplex PCR. The sample records tens of thousands of clones, under 75% being singletons. V was clipped by 1 base and J by 5 bases; unmatched bases: 3. The CDR3 loop spans 14 amino acids. Germline-derived CDR1 and CDR2 are SGHAT and FQNNGV. Viral peptide pools were used in the ViraFEST assay to expand antigen-specific CD4+ T cells, and sequencing came afterward. Scientists isolated CD4+ T cells after a roughly 10-day culture period ended. All study participants received two doses of BNT162b2 or mRNA-1273 vaccine. The entry originates in a study of vaccination effects on CD4 cells after COVID-19. Study as a whole: Post-vaccine sampling took place a median of 72 days after the second dose. Study-wide results and caveats: The vaccine-induced clones of healthy vaccinees included only 1 of 255 that cross-reacted with common cold coronaviruses.

The receptor was isolated from a human donor who received a COVID-19 vaccine. J is TRBJ1-1 and V is TRBV11-2; 8 bases agree with TRBD1. Specimen: CD4+ T cells from PBMCs cultured with HCoV-229E spike peptides, collected after COVID-19 vaccination. CDR3 in amino acids: CASSLAGTGTEAFF. CDR3 sequence (DNA): TGTGCCAGCAGCTTAGCCGGGACAGGTACTGAAGCTTTCTTT.